These 24 T cell receptor beta chains were sequenced from one sample in a study of identical twins. TCRdb recomputed calls from the 5' RACE reads with MiXCR, one row per CDR3 protein. The sample records 500,000 to 600,000 distinct CDR3 sequences, roughly a fifth being singletons. The same data also went into a second study, on T cells expressing NK-cell markers.

Sequencing was done on a sample of CD4+ T cells sorted from blood. The receptors come from a woman younger than 35 in good health.

The gene calls are TRBV6-5 and TRBJ2-5, with 10 bases aligning to TRBD2. The ends lost 0 bases at V and 4 bases at J; junction bases unmatched: 8. This CDR3 has 17 residues. The germline V gene has CDR1 MNHEY and CDR2 SVGAGI. CDR3 protein: CASSYSSSSGSGETQYF. The CDR3 DNA reads as TGTGCCAGCAGTTACTCCTCCTCTAGCGGGAGTGGAGAGACCCAGTACTTC.

V and J are TRBV5-1 and TRBJ1-1; possible D gene TRBD1, 6 bases. The CDR3 runs to 13 residues. V was cut by 0 bases and J by 11 bases, with 14 bases left in between. Germline lookup yields CDR1 SGHRS and CDR2 YFSETQ. The CDR3 reads CASSLDVGGKAFF. In nucleotides, the CDR3 is TGCGCCAGCAGCTTGGATGTCGGGGGCAAGGCTTTCTTT.

This clonotype was observed a few times. The chain employs TRBV12-3 or TRBV12-4 and TRBJ1-1, with D uncertain. The CDR3 extends over 11 amino acids. V was shortened by 6 bases and J by 8 bases, with 10 bases between the two germline ends. The CDR3 protein is CASSRAVEAFF. CDR3 nucleotide sequence: TGTGCCAGCAGCCGAGCCGTCGAAGCTTTCTTT.

A few counts support this clonotype. The V call is TRBV20-1, the J call TRBJ1-5; D gene ambiguous. Trimming left V 3 bases short and J 1 base short, with 16 bases between. Looked up from germline, CDR1 is DFQATT and CDR2 is SNEGSKA (reference sequence). This CDR3 is built from 16 residues. CDR3 nucleotides: TGCAGTGCTAGTCCTTTAAGAGGTCCCAGCAATCAGCCCCAGCATTTT. Translated, it gives CSASPLRGPSNQPQHF.

This clonotype appeared a few times. This chain links TRBV20-1 with TRBJ2-3; D could derive from TRBD1 or TRBD2 (5 bases each). Germline V gene lookup returns CDR1 DFQATT and CDR2 SNEGSKA (reference sequence). The CDR3 has 14 residues. V was trimmed by 2 bases and J by 0 bases, leaving 9 bases between them. The CDR3 DNA is TGCAGTGCTAGAAGAGGGGTTAGCACAGATACGCAGTATTTT. Translation: CSARRGVSTDTQYF.

This clonotype came up a few times. The chain joins TRBV6-5 to TRBJ1-5; TRBD1 matches at 7 bases. Germline loops: CDR1 MNHEY, CDR2 SVGAGI. V shed 0 bases and J 0 bases; nucleotides not matched to a gene: 11. This CDR3 contains 19 residues. CDR3 in DNA: TGTGCCAGCAGTTACTCCTCGCTTACAGGGGACCTTAGCAATCAGCCCCAGCATTTT. Amino acids: CASSYSSLTGDLSNQPQHF.

This clonotype was observed at least ten times. This chain links TRBV20-1 with TRBJ2-3; D remains ambiguous. CDR3 length: 12 amino acids. Germline assignment: CDR1 DFQATT and CDR2 SNEGSKA (reference sequence). V lost 1 base, J lost 4 bases, and 6 bases lay in between. The CDR3 nucleotides are TGCAGTGCTAGAGTCACGGCAGATACGCAGTATTTT. It is translated as CSARVTADTQYF.

The CDR3 sequence is CASSYSAGRKSPLHF. The CDR3 region has the DNA TGTGCCAGCAGTTACTCGGCAGGCAGGAAGTCACCCCTCCACTTT. J is TRBJ1-6 and V is TRBV6-2 or TRBV6-3; D is undetermined. With 0 bases removed from V and 10 bases from J, the gap between germline ends came to 13 bases. CDR3 length equals 15 residues. CDR1 is MNHEY, CDR2 SVGEGT, per germline.

The rearrangement uses TRBV5-1 and TRBJ2-1, with 12 nucleotides matching TRBD2. Germline-derived CDR1 and CDR2 are SGHRS and YFSETQ. The CDR3 loop spans 15 amino acids. The J segment lost 4 bases and the V segment lost 4 bases, leaving 3 bases of the junction unmatched. The CDR3 DNA is TGCGCCAGCAGCAATGGACTAGCGGGGTACAATGAGCAGTTCTTC. It specifies CASSNGLAGYNEQFF.

This clonotype was observed a few times. The rearrangement joins TRBV12-3 or TRBV12-4 to TRBJ1-1, with D tentatively TRBD1 (5 bases). With 5 bases removed from V and 0 bases from J, the gap between germline ends came to 19 bases. The CDR3 spans 17 residues. CDR3 DNA: TGTGCCAGCAGTGTCCACCTAGGCGGGGGGGTGAACACTGAAGCTTTCTTT. This encodes CASSVHLGGGVNTEAFF.

This clonotype was found a few times. The CDR3 coding sequence is TGTGCCAGCGGACCAGGGGCGCGATCACCCCTCCACTTT. It encodes CASGPGARSPLHF. This chain joins TRBV25-1 and TRBJ1-6; tentative D call: TRBD1 (6 bases). Germline lookup yields CDR1 MGHDK and CDR2 SYGVNS. This CDR3 comprises 13 residues. The germline V and J ends were trimmed by 8 bases and 10 bases, with 15 bases remaining between them.

V gene TRBV25-1 combines with J gene TRBJ2-5; no clear D. Germline assignment: CDR1 MGHDK and CDR2 SYGVNS. Trimming left V 0 bases short and J 0 bases short, with 2 bases between. The CDR3 contains 13 residues. The CDR3 DNA reads as TGTGCCAGCAGTGAATATAACCAAGAGACCCAGTACTTC. This sequence encodes CASSEYNQETQYF. Variable domain in full (rest from reference TRBV25-1 and TRBJ2-5): EADIYQTPRYLVIGTGKKITLECSQTMGHDKMYWYQQDPGMELHLIHYSYGVNSTEKGDLSSESTVSRIRTEHFPLTLESARPSHTSQYLCASSEYNQETQYFGPGTRLLVL.

This sequence joins TRBV4-2 and TRBJ2-3; TRBD2 matches at 8 bases. V trimming: 0 bases; J trimming: 5 bases; junction bases outside the gene matches: 7. CDR1 and CDR2 from the germline V gene are LGHNA and YNFKEQ. The CDR3 has 16 amino acids. Here the CDR3 reads CASSQDPGGALDTQYF. The CDR3 DNA reads as TGTGCCAGCAGCCAAGATCCGGGGGGGGCCTTAGATACGCAGTATTTT.

This clonotype was counted a few times. This chain connects TRBV20-1 to TRBJ2-1; either TRBD1 or TRBD2 may supply D (6 bases each). Germline CDR1 and CDR2: DFQATT and SNEGSKA (reference sequence). This CDR3 region has 12 residues. The ends were cut back, 6 bases at V and 8 bases at J, with 14 bases in the middle. Written as DNA, the CDR3 is TGCAGTGCCAACTCGGGGGCGGATGAGCAGTTCTTC. This encodes CSANSGADEQFF.

The V call is TRBV5-6, the J call TRBJ2-1; D call uncertain. The CDR3 loop spans 12 amino acids. V dropped 2 bases and J dropped 9 bases, with 9 bases sitting between them. Looked up from germline, CDR1 is SGHDT and CDR2 is YYEEEE. CDR3 residues: CASSLGILEQFF. The CDR3 coding sequence is TGTGCCAGCAGCTTAGGTATTCTTGAGCAGTTCTTC.

This clonotype was observed a few times. The rearrangement joins TRBV5-1 to TRBJ2-7; D unresolved. Trimming removed 4 bases from V and 0 bases from J, with 14 bases in between. CDR3 length equals 15 residues. The germline V gene encodes CDR1 SGHRS and CDR2 YFSETQ. In DNA, the CDR3 is TGCGCCAGCAGCATGAATGGGGTCATCTCCTACGAGCAGTACTTC. Translated: CASSMNGVISYEQYF.

This clonotype came up many times. This chain connects TRBV10-3 to TRBJ2-1, with 7 bases fitting TRBD2. The V segment lost 6 bases and the J segment 9 bases; nucleotides outside the gene matches: 11. The CDR3 totals 14 residues. Per germline, CDR1 ENHRY and CDR2 SYGVKD. The CDR3 DNA sequence: TGTGCCATCAGGCAAGCGGGGACTCAGGGTGAGCAGTTCTTC. This translates into CAIRQAGTQGEQFF.

This clonotype was detected a few times. V is TRBV12-3 or TRBV12-4 and J is TRBJ2-2; D unresolved. The CDR3 consists of 13 residues. V gave up 2 bases and J gave up 7 bases, with 8 bases separating them. The CDR3 region is CASSLSRLGELFF. In DNA form, the CDR3 reads TGTGCCAGCAGTTTAAGTCGCCTCGGGGAGCTGTTTTTT.

The V gene is TRBV6-5, the J gene TRBJ1-2, with a tentative D call TRBD1 (6 bases). This CDR3 region has 15 residues. Deletions cut 0 bases from V and 7 bases from J, with 15 bases between. CDR1 is MNHEY and CDR2 is SVGAGI in the germline V gene. The CDR3, as DNA: TGTGCCAGCAGTTACTCGAAAGTCAACAGGGCTGGCTACACCTTC. It encodes CASSYSKVNRAGYTF.

The V gene is TRBV19, the J gene TRBJ1-1, with D hard to call. The CDR3 extends over 12 amino acids. The V end was cut by 5 bases, the J end by 7 bases, with 11 bases between. Germline V CDR1 and CDR2: LNHDA, SQIVND (reference sequence). DNA of the CDR3: TGTGCCAGTAGTCGCGGGGTGGGTGAAGCTTTCTTT. Its translation: CASSRGVGEAFF.

Only a few counts were recorded for this clonotype. The rearrangement joins TRBV6-2 or TRBV6-3 to TRBJ2-7; TRBD1 might be the D (6 bases). CDR1 and CDR2 from the germline V gene are MNHEY and SVGEGT. V shed 11 bases and J shed 4 bases, with 9 bases lying between them. The CDR3 length is 10 residues. The CDR3, as DNA: TGTGCCGGGGGCCGGTACGAGCAGTACTTC. Translating it yields CAGGRYEQYF.

The chain uses TRBV5-1 and TRBJ1-1; 8 nucleotides match TRBD1. CDR1 and CDR2 (germline): SGHRS, YFSETQ. The CDR3 totals 14 residues. The trim removed 4 bases at V and 6 bases at J, leaving 8 bases unmatched. The CDR3 here is CASSPDRVSAEAFF. The CDR3 DNA reads as TGCGCCAGCAGCCCGGACAGGGTAAGCGCTGAAGCTTTCTTT.

The V gene is TRBV20-1, the J gene TRBJ2-7; possible D gene TRBD2, 6 bases. CDR1 and CDR2 from the germline V gene are DFQATT and SNEGSKA (reference sequence). V was cut by 6 bases and J by 5 bases, with 11 bases left in between. The length of the CDR3 is 11 residues. The CDR3: CSAPDYNEQYF. The DNA for the CDR3 is TGCAGTGCCCCGGACTATAACGAGCAGTACTTC.

Only a few counts were recorded for this clonotype. V usage is TRBV7-2 and J usage is TRBJ2-1; tentative D call: TRBD1 (6 bases). The V gene lost 1 base and the J gene lost 2 bases, with 9 bases spanning the gap. This CDR3 has 15 amino acids. Germline V gene lookup returns CDR1 SGHTA and CDR2 FQGNSA. The CDR3 region is CASSLGQVPYNEQFF. CDR3 coding DNA: TGTGCCAGCAGCTTAGGACAGGTCCCCTACAATGAGCAGTTCTTC.